The sequence of this T cell receptor beta chain was determined in a study of blood T cell repertoires in COVID-19. Study information: Donors in the United States, Italy and Spain gave samples during acute or convalescent COVID-19.

The study recruited people aged about 18 to 95 years across roughly 25 US areas. Donors were grouped by their self-reported clinical history. Cohort 3 recovered donors had two negative PCRs, clearance, or symptom resolution. The method was immunoSEQ multiplex PCR; TCRdb's version includes in-frame clones alone and lacks a portion of them. The sample holds approximately 280,000 clones, approximately 89% seen once. This clone has a single count. This CDR3 has 17 residues. Trimming at V came to 5 bases and at J to 6 bases, leaving 17 bases not matched to a gene. Germline CDR1 reads MNHNY; CDR2 reads SVGAGI (reference sequence).

The sequence was obtained from a woman aged 55-69 years who had recovered from COVID-19. Sequencing used PBMCs or T cells enriched from blood (not recorded which). V usage is TRBV6-6 and J usage is TRBJ1-2, with 8 bases lining up with TRBD1. The CDR3 reads CASSLPPGQGLMDGYTF. The DNA of the CDR3 is TGTGCCAGCAGTCTCCCCCCTGGACAGGGTCTAATGGATGGCTACACCTTC.